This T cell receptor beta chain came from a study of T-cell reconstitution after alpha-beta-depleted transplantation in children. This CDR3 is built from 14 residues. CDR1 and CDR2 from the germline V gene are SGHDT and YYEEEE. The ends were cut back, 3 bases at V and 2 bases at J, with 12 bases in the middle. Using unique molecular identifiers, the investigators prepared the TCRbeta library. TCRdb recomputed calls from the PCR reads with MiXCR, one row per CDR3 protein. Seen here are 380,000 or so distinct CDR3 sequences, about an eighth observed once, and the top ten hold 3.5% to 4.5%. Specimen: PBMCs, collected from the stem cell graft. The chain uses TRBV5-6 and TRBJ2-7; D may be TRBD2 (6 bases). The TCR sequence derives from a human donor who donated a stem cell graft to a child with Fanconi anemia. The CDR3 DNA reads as TGTGCCAGCAGCTCGCGGGACGGCACCTACGAGCAGTACGTC. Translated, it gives CASSSRDGTYEQYV.